The T cell receptor beta chain described here comes from a study of T-cell memory formation after mild COVID-19. Study findings and constraints: The study found contracting CD4+ clones mainly in CM and EM and contracting CD8+ clones in EMRA.

For this clonotype: What it recognizes is unknown.

Constant-segment primers were used for 5'RACE, and the resulting TCR alpha and TCR beta cDNA libraries carried sample barcodes and UMIs. MiXCR, applied by TCRdb to the 5' RACE reads, yields one record per CDR3 protein. The sample shows about 310,000 distinct CDR3 sequences, about a sixth of them seen only once. V was cut by 1 base and J by 13 bases, with 11 bases left in between. The CDR3 is 12 amino acids. The sample comprised PBMCs or a T cell subset sorted from them (not recorded which). The gene calls are TRBV12-3 or TRBV12-4 and TRBJ2-1; D unresolved. This receptor was identified in a man younger than 35 who had mild COVID-19 (a few samples of this study predate the infection). Cell type and time point are not known. CDR3 loop: CASSLGGLGQFF. The CDR3 bases are TGTGCCAGCAGTTTAGGCGGCCTTGGACAGTTCTTC.